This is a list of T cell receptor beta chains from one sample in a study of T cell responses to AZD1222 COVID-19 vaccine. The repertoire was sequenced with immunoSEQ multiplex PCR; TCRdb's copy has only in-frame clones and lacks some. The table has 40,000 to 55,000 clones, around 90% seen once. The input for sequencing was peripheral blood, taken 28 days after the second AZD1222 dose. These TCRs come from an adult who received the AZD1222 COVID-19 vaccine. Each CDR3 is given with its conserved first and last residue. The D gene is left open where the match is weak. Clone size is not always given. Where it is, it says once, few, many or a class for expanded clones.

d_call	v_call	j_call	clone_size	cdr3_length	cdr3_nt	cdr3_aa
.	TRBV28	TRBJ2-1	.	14	TGTGCCAGTCAGAGCCGAGGTGGGGGGAATGAGCAGTTCTTC	CASQSRGGGNEQFF
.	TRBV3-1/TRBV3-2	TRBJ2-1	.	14	TGTGCCAGCAGCCAGCAGGGATGGGGCAATGAGCAGTTCTTC	CASSQQGWGNEQFF
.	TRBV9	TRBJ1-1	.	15	TGTGCCAGCAGCGCCATAGGGGAGGGGAACACTGAAGCTTTCTTT	CASSAIGEGNTEAFF
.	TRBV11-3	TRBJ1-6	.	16	TGTGCCAGCAGCCAAGGCGGGGGGTGGGTCAATTCACCCCTCCACTTT	CASSQGGGWVNSPLHF
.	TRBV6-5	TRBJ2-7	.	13	TGTGCCAGCGTGGCAGGGGCCTCCTACGAGCAGTACTTC	CASVAGASYEQYF
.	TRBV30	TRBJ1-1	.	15	TGTGCCTGGACCCCCCACGGCGGCCGATACACTGAAGCTTTCTTT	CAWTPHGGRYTEAFF
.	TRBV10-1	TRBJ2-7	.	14	TGCGCCAGCAGTGAGGTGGGGCCCGGACACGAGCAGTACTTC	CASSEVGPGHEQYF
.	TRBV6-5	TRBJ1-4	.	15	TGTGCCAGCAGTTACTCCACAGGTTCTAATGAAAAACTGTTTTTT	CASSYSTGSNEKLFF
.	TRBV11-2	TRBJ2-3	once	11	TGTGCCAGCAGCGTCACAGATACGCAGTATTTT	CASSVTDTQYF
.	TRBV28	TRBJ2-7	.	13	TGTGCCAGCAGGCCCCGGGGTGACTACGAGCAGTACTTC	CASRPRGDYEQYF
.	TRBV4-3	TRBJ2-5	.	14	TGCGCCAGCAGCCAAGATTACTACGGGGAGACCCAGTACTTC	CASSQDYYGETQYF
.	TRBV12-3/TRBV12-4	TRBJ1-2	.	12	TGTGCCAGTACGGCATCGGGATATGGCTACACCTTC	CASTASGYGYTF
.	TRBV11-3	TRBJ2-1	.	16	TGTGCCAGCAGCTTAGAGGCGACCAGAGGCTACAATGAGCAGTTCTTC	CASSLEATRGYNEQFF
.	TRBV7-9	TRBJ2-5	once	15	TGTGCCAGCAGCTTGCTTCTGAGGGAGGATGAGACCCAGTACTTC	CASSLLLREDETQYF
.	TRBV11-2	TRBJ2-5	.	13	TGTGCCAGCAGCTTCCTAACTGCAGAGACCCAGTACTTC	CASSFLTAETQYF
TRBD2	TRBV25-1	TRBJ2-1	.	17	TGTGCCAGCAGTGAATATGGGCGGACTAGCGGGAGAAATGAGCAGTTCTTC	CASSEYGRTSGRNEQFF
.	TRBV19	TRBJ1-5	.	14	TGTGCCAGTAGTATTGAGCGGGTGTACCAGCCCCAGCATTTT	CASSIERVYQPQHF
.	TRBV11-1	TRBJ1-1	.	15	TGTGCCAGCAGCCCCGAGGGGCTTATGAACACTGAAGCTTTCTTT	CASSPEGLMNTEAFF
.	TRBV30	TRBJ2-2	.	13	TGTGCCTGGAGGGTAGGACTCACCGGGGAGCTGTTTTTT	CAWRVGLTGELFF
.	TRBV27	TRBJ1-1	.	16	TGTGCCAGCAGTGAGGACAGCGAGGGTATGAACACTGAAGCTTTCTTT	CASSEDSEGMNTEAFF
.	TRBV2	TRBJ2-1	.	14	TGTGCCAGCAGTGCCTCAAGCTCCTACAATGAGCAGTTCTTC	CASSASSSYNEQFF
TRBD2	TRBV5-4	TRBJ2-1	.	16	TGTGCCAGCCACTCGGGAGGACTAGCGAAATGGGATGAGCAGTTCTTC	CASHSGGLAKWDEQFF
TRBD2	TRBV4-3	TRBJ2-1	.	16	TGCGCCAGCAGCCCAGGACTAGCGGGAGGGCTCAATGAGCAGTTCTTC	CASSPGLAGGLNEQFF
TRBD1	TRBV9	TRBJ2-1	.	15	TGTGCCAGCAGCCCAACAGGGGCCGAATACAATGAGCAGTTCTTC	CASSPTGAEYNEQFF
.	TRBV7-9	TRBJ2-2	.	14	TGTGCCAGCAGCTTATCAGGGACCGAGGGGGAGCTGTTTTTT	CASSLSGTEGELFF
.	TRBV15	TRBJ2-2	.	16	TGTGCCACCAGCAGAGACTCGGGACATTTTGCCGGGGAGCTGTTTTTT	CATSRDSGHFAGELFF
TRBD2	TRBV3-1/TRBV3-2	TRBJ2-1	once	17	TGTGCCAGCAGCCAAGATTTAGCGGGAGGGAAGTACAATGAGCAGTTCTTC	CASSQDLAGGKYNEQFF
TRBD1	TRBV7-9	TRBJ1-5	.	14	TGTGCCAGCAGCTTCCAGGGGGAAAATCAGCCCCAGCATTTT	CASSFQGENQPQHF
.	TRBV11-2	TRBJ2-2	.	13	TGTGCCAGCAGCTTAGAAGGCACCGGGGAGCTGTTTTTT	CASSLEGTGELFF
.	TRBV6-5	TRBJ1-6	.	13	TGTGCCAGCAGTCCACCAGGAATTTCACCCCTCCACTTT	CASSPPGISPLHF
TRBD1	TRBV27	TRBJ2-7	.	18	TGTGCCAGCAGTTTACTGTCAGGGACAGGCTACTTCACCTACGAGCAGTACTTC	CASSLLSGTGYFTYEQYF
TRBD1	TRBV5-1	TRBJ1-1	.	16	TGCGCCAGCAGCTCCTTTCCGGGACAGGCGAACACTGAAGCTTTCTTT	CASSSFPGQANTEAFF
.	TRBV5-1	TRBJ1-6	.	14	TGCGCCAGCAGCTTTCAGGGTAATAATTCACCCCTCCACTTT	CASSFQGNNSPLHF
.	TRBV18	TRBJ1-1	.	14	TGTGCCAGCTCACAGGCCAGACAGAACACTGAAGCTTTCTTT	CASSQARQNTEAFF
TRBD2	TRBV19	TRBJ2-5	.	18	TGTGCCAGTAGTATAGATCTGGGAGCGGGAGACCGCCAAGAGACCCAGTACTTC	CASSIDLGAGDRQETQYF
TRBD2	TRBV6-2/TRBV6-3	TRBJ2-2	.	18	TGTGCCAGCAGTACCGGGACTAGCAGGGCCCTAGGCACCGGGGAGCTGTTTTTT	CASSTGTSRALGTGELFF
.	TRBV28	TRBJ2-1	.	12	TGTGCCAGCAGTTTTCTAGCAAATGAGCAGTTCTTC	CASSFLANEQFF
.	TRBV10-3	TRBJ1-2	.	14	TGTGCCATCAGTGAGTTGGCCGGAAACTATGGCTACACCTTC	CAISELAGNYGYTF
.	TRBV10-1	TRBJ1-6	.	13	TGCGCCAGCAGTGCAATGGGCGATTCACCCCTCCACTTT	CASSAMGDSPLHF
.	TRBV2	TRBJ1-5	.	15	TGTGCCAGCAGTGAAGTTACAGGCCTAAATCAGCCCCAGCATTTT	CASSEVTGLNQPQHF
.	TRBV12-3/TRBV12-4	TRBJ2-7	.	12	TGTGCCAGCAGTTTAAGGTCCTACGAGCAGTACTTC	CASSLRSYEQYF
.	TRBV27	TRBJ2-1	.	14	TGTGCCAGCAGTTTAACGGGGCCGTACAATGAGCAGTTCTTC	CASSLTGPYNEQFF
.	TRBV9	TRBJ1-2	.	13	TGTGCCAGCAGCGTAGAGGTTCCCTATGGCTACACCTTC	CASSVEVPYGYTF
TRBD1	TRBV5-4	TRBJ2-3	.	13	TGTGCCTCGGGACAGGGGGCGCAAGATACGCAGTATTTT	CASGQGAQDTQYF
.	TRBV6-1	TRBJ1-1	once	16	TGTGCCAGCAGTGGGGCTGGGGCAGCCCATGACACTGAAGCTTTCTTT	CASSGAGAAHDTEAFF
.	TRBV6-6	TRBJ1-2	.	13	TGTGCCAGCAGTAGCCAGCTCGGAGGTGGCTACACCTTC	CASSSQLGGGYTF
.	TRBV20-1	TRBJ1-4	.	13	TGCAGTGCTAGTTCTGGGTATAATGAAAAACTGTTTTTT	CSASSGYNEKLFF
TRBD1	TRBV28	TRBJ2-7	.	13	TGTGCCAGCAGTTTAGGGACAGGGGGCGAGCAGTACTTC	CASSLGTGGEQYF